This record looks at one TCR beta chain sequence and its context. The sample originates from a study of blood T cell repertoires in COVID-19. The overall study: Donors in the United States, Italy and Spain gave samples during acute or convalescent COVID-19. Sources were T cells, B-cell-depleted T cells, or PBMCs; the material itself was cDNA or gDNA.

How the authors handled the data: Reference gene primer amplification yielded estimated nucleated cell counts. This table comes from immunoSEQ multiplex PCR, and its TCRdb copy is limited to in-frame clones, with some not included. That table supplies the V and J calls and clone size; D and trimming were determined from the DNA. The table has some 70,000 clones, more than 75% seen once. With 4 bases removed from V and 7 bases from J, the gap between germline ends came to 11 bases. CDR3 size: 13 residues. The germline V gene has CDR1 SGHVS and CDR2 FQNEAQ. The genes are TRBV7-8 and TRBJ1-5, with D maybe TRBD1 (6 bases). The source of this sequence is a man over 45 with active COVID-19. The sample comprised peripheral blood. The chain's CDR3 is CASSWAQGQPQHF. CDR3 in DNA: TGTGCCAGCAGCTGGGCTCAGGGGCAGCCCCAGCATTTT.